This is a list of T cell receptor beta chains from one sample in a study of shared clonotypes between healthy human individuals. Libraries were prepared by immunoSEQ multiplex PCR; TCRdb keeps only in-frame clonotypes and omits some of them. There are 1.5 million to 2.5 million clones in the sample; approximately 94% occur only once, and approximately 1% lies in the top ten. Sequenced sample: naive CD8+ T cells sorted from blood. These receptors all stem from a man aged 18 to 30 in good health. The CDR3 runs from the conserved cysteine through the conserved F or W. The D gene is left open where the match is weak. Rows may omit the clone size; those that give it use once, few, many or a size class.

J gene: TRBJ2-1; clone size: .; V gene: TRBV27; D gene: .; CDR3 protein: CASSSGTGINEQFF; CDR3 DNA: TGTGCCAGCAGTTCCGGGACTGGTATCAATGAGCAGTTCTTC
J gene: TRBJ2-3; clone size: .; V gene: TRBV5-6; D gene: .; CDR3 protein: CASSLDEGRGTQYF; CDR3 DNA: TGTGCCAGCAGCTTGGACGAGGGCCGGGGTACGCAGTATTTT
J gene: TRBJ2-1; clone size: .; V gene: TRBV2; D gene: TRBD1; CDR3 protein: CASCRDRVNEQFF; CDR3 DNA: TGTGCCAGCTGCCGGGACAGGGTCAATGAGCAGTTCTTC
J gene: TRBJ1-5; clone size: .; V gene: TRBV28; D gene: TRBD1; CDR3 protein: CASSADRWGITAKFSNQPQHF; CDR3 DNA: TGTGCCAGCAGTGCGGACAGGTGGGGAATAACGGCAAAGTTTAGCAATCAGCCCCAGCATTTT
J gene: TRBJ1-1; clone size: .; V gene: TRBV19; D gene: .; CDR3 protein: CASSVGGVTEAFF; CDR3 DNA: TGTGCCAGTAGTGTAGGGGGAGTCACTGAAGCTTTCTTT
J gene: TRBJ2-3; clone size: .; V gene: TRBV6-5; D gene: .; CDR3 protein: CASRWRAGGTDTQYF; CDR3 DNA: TGTGCCAGCAGATGGAGGGCCGGAGGCACTGATACGCAGTATTTT
J gene: TRBJ1-1; clone size: .; V gene: TRBV6-5; D gene: .; CDR3 protein: CASSYRAAMNTEAFF; CDR3 DNA: TGTGCCAGCAGTTATAGGGCAGCTATGAACACTGAAGCTTTCTTT
J gene: TRBJ2-3; clone size: once; V gene: TRBV13; D gene: TRBD2; CDR3 protein: CASSLGHSGGMGTDTQYF; CDR3 DNA: TGTGCCAGCAGCTTAGGCCACAGCGGGGGAATGGGTACAGATACGCAGTATTTT
J gene: TRBJ1-1; clone size: once; V gene: TRBV5-1; D gene: .; CDR3 protein: CASSGEMNTEAFF; CDR3 DNA: TGCGCCAGTTCGGGGGAGATGAACACTGAAGCTTTCTTT
J gene: TRBJ2-5; clone size: .; V gene: TRBV5-6; D gene: TRBD1; CDR3 protein: CASSLGTGGSQYF; CDR3 DNA: TGTGCCAGCAGCTTGGGGACAGGGGGTTCCCAGTACTTC
J gene: TRBJ2-7; clone size: .; V gene: TRBV13; D gene: .; CDR3 protein: CASSFPGNYEQYF; CDR3 DNA: TGTGCCAGCAGCTTTCCCGGAAACTACGAGCAGTACTTC
J gene: TRBJ1-2; clone size: .; V gene: TRBV6-5; D gene: TRBD1; CDR3 protein: CASSYLTGLGYTF; CDR3 DNA: TGTGCCAGCAGTTACCTGACAGGGCTTGGCTACACCTTC
J gene: TRBJ2-3; clone size: .; V gene: TRBV25-1; D gene: .; CDR3 protein: CASSAWGRDLDTQYF; CDR3 DNA: TGTGCCAGCAGTGCCTGGGGAAGGGACCTAGATACGCAGTATTTT